The 29 T cell receptor beta chains reported below all come from one sample, sequenced in a study of blood T cell repertoires in COVID-19. Produced via immunoSEQ multiplex PCR; TCRdb's table is partial and in-frame only. The table has about 210,000 clones, around 80% seen once. Source material: peripheral blood. Every receptor here comes from a woman aged 45-60 years with acute or convalescent COVID-19.

This clone was recorded a few times. The rearrangement joins TRBV11-2 to TRBJ2-2, with D possibly TRBD1 on 6 matching bases. The V and J ends lost 2 bases and 1 base respectively, with 11 bases between them. CDR3 length: 16 residues. Germline values: CDR1 SGHAT, CDR2 FQNNGV. The CDR3 nucleotides are TGTGCCAGCAGCTTATTTCAGGGACAGAACACCGGGGAGCTGTTTTTT. Translation gives CASSLFQGQNTGELFF.

The chain employs TRBV10-3 and TRBJ2-3; tentatively, D is TRBD2 (7 bases). V dropped 8 bases and J dropped 6 bases, with 18 bases sitting between them. Germline V gene data show CDR1 as ENHRY and CDR2 as SYGVKD. There are 14 residues in the CDR3. The CDR3 spells CAISSSGRGDTQYF. The CDR3 DNA reads TGTGCCATCTCGTCCTCTGGGAGGGGGGATACGCAGTATTTT.

The V and J genes are TRBV11-2 and TRBJ1-2; maybe TRBD1 (5 bases). V lost 4 bases and J 10 bases, leaving 13 bases between the germline ends. Germline CDR1 and CDR2: SGHAT and FQNNGV. CDR3 length: 12 amino acids. The CDR3 loop reads CASSSGPGVYTF. The CDR3 bases are TGTGCCAGCAGCTCGGGGCCGGGAGTCTACACCTTC.

The chain couples TRBV19 to TRBJ1-4, with a tentative D call TRBD1 (5 bases). The length of the CDR3 is 16 residues. V was clipped by 4 bases and J by 0 bases, with 12 bases between them. CDR1 is LNHDA and CDR2 is SQIVND in the germline V gene (reference sequence). Here the CDR3 reads CASSRGSAATNEKLFF. The CDR3, as DNA: TGTGCCAGTAGTAGGGGCAGCGCTGCAACTAATGAAAAACTGTTTTTT.

V gene TRBV28 combines with J gene TRBJ1-5, with 7 nucleotides matching TRBD1. Germline loops: CDR1 MDHEN, CDR2 SYDVKM. With V trimmed by 6 bases and J by 0 bases, 5 bases remained unmatched. This CDR3 is 15 amino acids long. CDR3 in amino acids: CASSLQGYSNQPQHF. The CDR3 DNA is TGTGCCAGCAGCCTACAGGGGTATAGCAATCAGCCCCAGCATTTT.

This clone was seen a single time. This chain uses TRBV9 with TRBJ1-5, with 7 bases aligning to TRBD1. CDR3 length: 16 residues. The germline gives CDR1 SGDLS, CDR2 YYNGEE. This chain's CDR3 is CAQQAQGGYSNQPQHF. The CDR3 DNA is TGTGCTCAGCAAGCGCAGGGGGGTTATAGCAATCAGCCCCAGCATTTT.

About this clone itself: The sample has other DNA sequences that encode this CDR3 too. The J gene is TRBJ2-5, the V gene TRBV7-3; 7 positions agree with TRBD1. V lost 5 bases, J lost 0 bases, and 3 bases stayed unmatched. CDR1 SGHTA and CDR2 FQGTGA come from the germline V gene. The CDR3 totals 14 residues. The CDR3 loop is CASSPGTDQETQYF. DNA of the CDR3: TGTGCCAGCAGCCCAGGGACAGACCAAGAGACCCAGTACTTC.

Only a few counts were recorded for this clone. Other DNA sequences in the sample encode the same CDR3. This chain joins TRBV5-4 and TRBJ2-3; perhaps TRBD1 as D (6 bases). Trimming stripped 4 bases from V and 1 base from J, with 13 bases between. CDR3 length: 15 residues. The germline gives CDR1 SGHNT, CDR2 YYREEE (reference sequence). CDR3 in DNA: TGTGCCAGCAGCCCCCCGGGACAAGGCACAGATACGCAGTATTTT. It is translated as CASSPPGQGTDTQYF. Full variable domain (rest looked up from reference TRBV5-4 and TRBJ2-3): ETGVTQSPTHLIKTRGQQVTLRCSSQSGHNTVSWYQQALGQGPQFIFQYYREEENGRGNFPPRFSGLQFPNYSSELNVNALELDDSALYLCASSPPGQGTDTQYFGPGTRLTVL.

The genes are TRBV7-9 and TRBJ2-3, with D maybe TRBD2 (7 bases). The CDR3 is made up of 18 amino acids. V was pared by 5 bases and J by 2 bases, with 23 bases between. In germline, CDR1 is SEHNR, CDR2 FQNEAQ (reference sequence). The CDR3 loop is CASSQPRGLNALTDTQYF. The CDR3 DNA is TGTGCCAGCAGCCAACCGCGGGGGCTCAATGCCCTCACAGATACGCAGTATTTT.

The chain is built from TRBV7-2 and TRBJ1-1; 7 bases map to TRBD1. J was trimmed by 1 base and V by 1 base; bases with no gene match: 6. Germline assignment: CDR1 SGHTA and CDR2 FQGNSA. The CDR3 has 16 amino acids. This CDR3 reads CASSLEPRQGNTEAFF. The CDR3 region has the DNA TGTGCCAGCAGCTTAGAGCCCCGACAGGGGAACACTGAAGCTTTCTTT. Full variable domain (remainder filled in from reference TRBV7-2 and TRBJ1-1): GAGVSQSPSNKVTEKGKDVELRCDPISGHTALYWYRQSLGQGLEFLIYFQGNSAPDKSGLPSDRFSAERTGGSVSTLTIQRTQQEDSAVYLCASSLEPRQGNTEAFFGQGTRLTVV.

J is TRBJ2-7 and V is TRBV30; TRBD1 aligns across 7 bases. Per germline, CDR1 GTSNPN and CDR2 SVGIG (reference sequence). The CDR3 sequence is 13 residues long. Trimming removed 3 bases from V and 7 bases from J; junction bases left unmatched: 9. DNA of the CDR3: TGTGCCTGGAGAGCACAGGGGTCGGGGGAGCAGTACTTC. It encodes CAWRAQGSGEQYF.

The gene calls are TRBV29-1 and TRBJ2-7; weak D call: TRBD1 (5 bases). Between the trimmed V and J ends, which lost 1 base and 1 base, there was a span of 17 bases. Germline assignment: CDR1 SQVTM and CDR2 ANQGSEA. This CDR3 is built from 16 residues. The CDR3 is CSVEGQARASSYEQYF. As DNA, the CDR3 is TGCAGCGTTGAAGGCCAGGCCAGGGCCTCTTCCTACGAGCAGTACTTC.

This clone was counted once. The chain joins TRBV19 to TRBJ2-1, with 11 bases matching TRBD2. Germline assignment: CDR1 LNHDA and CDR2 SQIVND (reference sequence). This CDR3 spans 16 amino acids. The trim removed 6 bases at V and 7 bases at J, leaving 11 bases unmatched. CDR3 nucleotide sequence: TGTGCCAGTAGCCCCCCACTAGCGGGAGTTATAAATGAGCAGTTCTTC. Protein product: CASSPPLAGVINEQFF.

V is TRBV7-2 and J is TRBJ2-7; 8 bases match TRBD2. The CDR3 length is 16 residues. V lost 5 bases, J lost 0 bases, and 9 bases stayed unmatched. From germline, CDR1 is SGHTA and CDR2 FQGNSA. CDR3 DNA sequence: TGTGCCAGCAGCCCCACCGGGACTAGTACCTCCTACGAGCAGTACTTC. Its translation is CASSPTGTSTSYEQYF.

This sequence joins TRBV14 and TRBJ2-1, with TRBD1 matching over 10 bases. CDR1 and CDR2 (germline): SGHDN, FVKESK. Trimming cost V 4 bases and J 5 bases; bases outside gene matches: 5. The CDR3 extends over 15 amino acids. CDR3 sequence: CASSLGQGQNNEQFF. The CDR3 region has the DNA TGTGCCAGCAGCCTGGGACAGGGGCAGAACAATGAGCAGTTCTTC.

The V call is TRBV19, the J call TRBJ2-3; 12 bases are a match to TRBD2. Germline CDR1 LNHDA, CDR2 SQIVND (reference sequence). CDR3 length: 17 amino acids. V was pared by 0 bases and J by 6 bases, with 7 bases of the junction left unmatched. The CDR3 spells CASSIDGLAGGRDTQYF. The DNA for the CDR3 is TGTGCCAGTAGTATAGACGGGCTAGCGGGAGGGCGGGATACGCAGTATTTT.

This chain links TRBV5-5 with TRBJ1-4, with D possibly matching TRBD1 (6 bases). Germline lookup yields CDR1 SGHKS and CDR2 YYEKEE (reference sequence). The CDR3 extends over 14 amino acids. The ends were cut back, 7 bases at V and 4 bases at J, with 14 bases in the middle. The DNA of the CDR3 is TGTGCCAGCGGCCAGCCAGGGGTTAATGAAAAACTGTTTTTT. Protein sequence: CASGQPGVNEKLFF.

In its sample, this clone was seen once. The chain carries TRBV6-2 or TRBV6-3 and TRBJ2-2; possibly TRBD2 for D (6 bases). There are 15 residues in the CDR3. Germline V gene sequence: CDR1 MNHEY, CDR2 SVGEGT. Trimming took off 6 bases at V and 6 bases at J, with 17 bases between the two ends. The CDR3 DNA follows: TGTGCCAGCAGCCCGACTAGTTCGGTCGCCGGGGAGCTGTTTTTT. Encoded protein: CASSPTSSVAGELFF.

This clone has just one count. CDR3 sequence: CAGSNYNEKLFF. CDR3 DNA: TGTGCTGGCTCAAACTATAATGAAAAACTGTTTTTT. This sequence joins TRBV6-6 and TRBJ1-4; D is uncertain. The germline V gene encodes CDR1 MNHNY and CDR2 SVGAGI (reference sequence). This CDR3 has 12 residues.

V is TRBV28 and J is TRBJ1-2; D is uncertain. V was pared by 7 bases and J by 0 bases, with 3 bases between. The germline V gene has CDR1 MDHEN and CDR2 SYDVKM. The CDR3 is 11 amino acids. CDR3 bases: TGTGCCAGCACGGCTAACTATGGCTACACCTTC. This gives the protein CASTANYGYTF.

This clone was counted between two and nine times. This chain uses TRBV10-3 with TRBJ2-7; TRBD2 agrees at 8 bases. Germline V gene sequence: CDR1 ENHRY, CDR2 SYGVKD. The V and J ends lost 0 bases and 1 base, in that order; junction bases with no gene match: 14. The CDR3 runs 19 residues. The DNA for the CDR3 is TGTGCCATCAGTGAGTCCGGGCGGGCTAGCGGGCTCCGGTCCTACGAGCAGTACTTC. Translation gives CAISESGRASGLRSYEQYF.

The chain joins TRBV18 to TRBJ2-7; TRBD1 is a possible D gene (6 bases). In germline, CDR1 is KGHSH, CDR2 LQKENI. There are 18 residues in the CDR3. Trimming removed 1 base at V and 7 bases at J, with 26 bases between. CDR3 sequence: CASSPRPLRPGEVVEQYF. The CDR3 bases are TGTGCCAGCTCACCACGGCCCCTAAGGCCAGGGGAAGTCGTAGAGCAGTACTTC.

The V call is TRBV27, the J call TRBJ2-3, with TRBD2 identical over 7 bases. The CDR3 contains 16 residues. Trimming cost V 0 bases and J 0 bases; bases outside gene matches: 3. The germline V gene encodes CDR1 MNHEY and CDR2 SMNVEV (reference sequence). The CDR3 loop is CASSLSSGVSTDTQYF. CDR3 nucleotides: TGTGCCAGCAGTTTATCGAGCGGGGTTAGCACAGATACGCAGTATTTT.

The gene calls are TRBV5-1 and TRBJ2-5; 11 bases align to TRBD2. This CDR3 region has 17 residues. The V gene's germline CDR1 is SGHRS and CDR2 YFSETQ. The V gene end was trimmed by 2 bases and the J gene end by 5 bases; junction bases not matched to a gene: 11. CDR3: CASSFGLAGRGGETQYF. CDR3 bases: TGCGCCAGCAGCTTCGGACTAGCGGGCCGCGGGGGGGAGACCCAGTACTTC.

This clone was seen many times. The J gene is TRBJ1-5, the V gene TRBV20-1; maybe TRBD1 (5 bases). This CDR3 is 14 amino acids long. CDR1 and CDR2 (germline): DFQATT, SNEGSKA (reference sequence). Between the trimmed V and J ends, which lost 3 bases and 0 bases, there was a span of 9 bases. CDR3 sequence reads: CSASKGFSNQPQHF. The DNA of the CDR3 is TGCAGTGCTAGTAAGGGGTTTAGCAATCAGCCCCAGCATTTT.

This chain links TRBV5-1 with TRBJ2-2; 8 bases agree with TRBD1. The CDR3 contains 15 residues. Germline CDR1 SGHRS, CDR2 YFSETQ. V lost 5 bases, J lost 1 base, and 4 bases stayed unmatched. DNA of the CDR3: TGCGCCAGCAGATCCGGGACAGGGAACACCGGGGAGCTGTTTTTT. Protein: CASRSGTGNTGELFF.

The rearrangement joins TRBV5-5 to TRBJ2-3; D is perhaps TRBD2 (6 bases). Germline CDR1 SGHKS, CDR2 YYEKEE (reference sequence). The V end lost 0 bases, the J end lost 3 bases, and 11 bases lay between the germline ends. The CDR3 contains 15 residues. The CDR3 loop is CASSLGWGRTDTQYF. In DNA form, the CDR3 reads TGTGCCAGCAGCTTGGGATGGGGGAGGACAGATACGCAGTATTTT.

This chain uses TRBV2 with TRBJ2-1; 11 bases map to TRBD2. Germline V gives CDR1 SNHLY, CDR2 FYNNEI. Unmatched junction bases numbered 7, after V lost 3 bases and J lost 6 bases. The CDR3 is 16 residues long. The CDR3 protein is CASSDGSSGRSNEQFF. The CDR3 DNA is TGTGCCAGCAGTGACGGGTCTAGCGGGAGGTCCAATGAGCAGTTCTTC.

V gene TRBV10-2 combines with J gene TRBJ1-1; D is unresolved. CDR3 length: 13 residues. V was pared by 5 bases and J by 4 bases, with 11 bases between. Germline lookup yields CDR1 WSHSY and CDR2 SAAADI. CDR3 in amino acids: CASSSFAGTEAFF. The CDR3 DNA reads TGCGCCAGCAGTTCCTTTGCGGGCACTGAAGCTTTCTTT.